This T cell receptor (beta chain) was sequenced in a study of T cell responses to AZD1222 COVID-19 vaccine. The CDR3 covers 17 residues. J gave up 6 bases and V 0 bases, and 14 bases lay outside the gene matches. The V gene's germline CDR1 is LGHNA and CDR2 YSLEER. Whole-study findings and limits: Repertoires were obtained only post-peak T cell response. Among vaccine-associated CD4 TCRs, coverage spanned spike, with dominance at 160-218 and 743-854. Only a handful of AZD1222 recipients, more than five in all, had baseline seropositivity.

Clones were sequenced by immunoSEQ multiplex PCR, and TCRdb holds only the in-frame ones, with some missing. This table has 100,000 to 110,000 clones, 88% appearing once. In the case of this clone: Its antigen remains unidentified.

The receptor's source is an adult in good health. Sequences were derived from peripheral blood, sampled on day 0 of AZD1222 vaccination. The V and J genes are TRBV4-3 and TRBJ2-7, with 7 bases fitting TRBD2. The CDR3 spells CASSQDRTGGAHGEQYF. As DNA, the CDR3 is TGCGCCAGCAGCCAAGATAGGACGGGAGGTGCGCACGGCGAGCAGTACTTC.